This TCR beta chain was captured by sequencing in a study of blood T cell repertoires in COVID-19. Trimming removed 5 bases from V and 10 bases from J, with 12 bases in between. CDR1 is SNHLY and CDR2 is FYNNEI in the germline V gene. The CDR3 consists of 12 residues. Assay: immunoSEQ multiplex PCR; the TCRdb copy retains only in-frame clones and omits some. The sample shows fewer than 25,000 clones, about 87% of them seen only once. Source material: peripheral blood. The chain links TRBV2 to TRBJ2-1; D may be TRBD2 (5 bases). This TCR was sampled from a human donor in a cohort sampled during active COVID-19. The donor label of this sample is uncertain. CDR3 residues: CASSPVREEQFF. The CDR3 coding sequence is TGTGCCAGCAGTCCAGTCCGGGAAGAGCAGTTCTTC.